Following are 18 T cell receptor beta chains from one sample sequenced in a study of blood T cell repertoires in COVID-19. The repertoire was sequenced with immunoSEQ multiplex PCR; TCRdb's copy has only in-frame clones and lacks some. The table lists under 350,000 clones, roughly 90% of them singletons. Sequences were obtained from peripheral blood. The receptors stem from a man between 50 and 59 years old with acute or convalescent COVID-19.

The chain combines TRBV11-3 with TRBJ1-1; D remains unclear. The CDR3 totals 15 residues. CDR1 and CDR2 from the germline V gene are SGHNT and YENEEA. Trimming left V 4 bases short and J 4 bases short, with 16 bases between. The CDR3 protein is CASSSAFGGSTEAFF. Here the CDR3 DNA reads TGTGCCAGCAGCTCAGCCTTCGGAGGGTCCACTGAAGCTTTCTTT.

The chain combines TRBV6-6 with TRBJ2-1; 10 bases are a match to TRBD1. CDR1 is MNHNY, CDR2 SVGAGI, per germline (reference sequence). The CDR3 is 16 amino acids. The V segment lost 7 bases and the J segment 3 bases; nucleotides outside the gene matches: 9. The chain's CDR3 is CASTLLTGGLYNEQFF. The CDR3, as DNA: TGTGCCAGCACCCTTTTGACAGGGGGCCTCTACAATGAGCAGTTCTTC.

The V call is TRBV19, the J call TRBJ1-2; D remains unclear. V was trimmed by 5 bases and J by 7 bases, leaving 11 bases between them. The germline V gene has CDR1 LNHDA and CDR2 SQIVND (reference sequence). This CDR3 comprises 12 residues. The chain's CDR3 is CASSLWGVGYTF. The CDR3 DNA sequence: TGTGCCAGTAGTCTCTGGGGAGTTGGCTACACCTTC.

The chain links TRBV5-4 to TRBJ2-1; no definite D call. V was shortened by 1 base and J by 6 bases, with 8 bases between the two germline ends. This CDR3 is built from 13 residues. The germline V gene has CDR1 SGHNT and CDR2 YYREEE (reference sequence). CDR3 nucleotides: TGTGCCAGCAGCTTGCGGTCGCTCAATGAGCAGTTCTTC. It codes for CASSLRSLNEQFF.

The J gene is TRBJ2-7, the V gene TRBV7-9; 7 positions match TRBD1. The CDR3 has 17 residues. Germline CDR1 and CDR2: SEHNR and FQNEAQ (reference sequence). J lost 2 bases, V lost 6 bases, and 16 bases had no gene match. The CDR3 spells CASSRIPRDSETYEQYF. CDR3 sequence (DNA): TGTGCCAGCAGTCGTATTCCCCGGGACAGCGAGACCTACGAGCAGTACTTC.

The chain joins TRBV7-8 to TRBJ1-2; D is ambiguous. The ends were cut back, 1 base at V and 2 bases at J, with 5 bases in the middle. This CDR3 spans 13 amino acids. The germline gives CDR1 SGHVS, CDR2 FQNEAQ. CDR3 bases: TGTGCCAGCAGCTTAGGCAGGAACTATGGCTACACCTTC. It is translated as CASSLGRNYGYTF.

The chain has TRBV7-9 and TRBJ2-7; possible D gene TRBD1, 5 bases. Germline CDR1 and CDR2: SEHNR and FQNEAQ (reference sequence). The V end was cut by 4 bases, the J end by 1 base, with 14 bases between. The CDR3 sequence is 15 residues long. The DNA for the CDR3 is TGTGCCAGCAGCTCAACCCAGGGAAGATCCTACGAGCAGTACTTC. Amino acids: CASSSTQGRSYEQYF.

A single count supports this clone. This chain connects TRBV11-3 to TRBJ2-3; 9 bases match TRBD2. The ends lost 5 bases at V and 4 bases at J; junction bases unmatched: 13. The CDR3 loop spans 17 amino acids. CDR1 is SGHNT and CDR2 is YENEEA in the germline V gene. DNA of the CDR3: TGTGCCAGCAGCCCCGGAGGGGGGCGGGGGGGCGCAGATACGCAGTATTTT. It is translated as CASSPGGGRGGADTQYF.

This rearrangement joins TRBV9 to TRBJ2-7; D possibly corresponds to TRBD1 (5 bases). Germline assignment: CDR1 SGDLS and CDR2 YYNGEE. The CDR3 length is 16 residues. V was clipped by 3 bases and J by 2 bases, with 18 bases between them. In DNA form, the CDR3 reads TGTGCCAGCAGCGCCCTCCAGGGTACTGGGACCTACGAGCAGTACTTC. Protein sequence: CASSALQGTGTYEQYF.

This clone is a singleton in its sample. This chain uses TRBV29-1 with TRBJ2-5; the match to TRBD1 covers 8 bases. CDR3 size: 13 residues. Per the germline V gene, CDR1 is SQVTM and CDR2 is ANQGSEA. The V segment lost 6 bases and the J segment 4 bases; nucleotides outside the gene matches: 7. In DNA form, the CDR3 reads TGCAGCGTCCTAAAAACAGGGGGAGAGACCCAGTACTTC. This gives the protein CSVLKTGGETQYF.

The chain is built from TRBV5-4 and TRBJ2-3; weak D call: TRBD2 (6 bases). Germline V gives CDR1 SGHNT, CDR2 YYREEE (reference sequence). V shed 4 bases and J shed 4 bases, with 13 bases lying between them. The CDR3 totals 14 residues. The CDR3 loop is CASSPRDLADTQYF. The DNA for the CDR3 is TGTGCCAGCAGCCCCCGGGACTTGGCAGATACGCAGTATTTT. The full variable domain, in which reference TRBV5-4 and TRBJ2-3 provide the parts outside the CDR3, is ETGVTQSPTHLIKTRGQQVTLRCSSQSGHNTVSWYQQALGQGPQFIFQYYREEENGRGNFPPRFSGLQFPNYSSELNVNALELDDSALYLCASSPRDLADTQYFGPGTRLTVL.

The V gene is TRBV6-2 or TRBV6-3, the J gene TRBJ1-1, with D perhaps TRBD1 (6 bases). Germline V CDR1 and CDR2: MNHEY, SVGEGT. CDR3 size: 14 residues. Trimming shortened V by 5 bases and J by 7 bases, and 17 bases separated the two germline ends. The CDR3 protein is CASSTLGGGFEAFF. CDR3 DNA: TGTGCCAGCAGTACCCTGGGAGGGGGTTTTGAAGCTTTCTTT.

V and J are TRBV6-5 and TRBJ1-2; D ambiguous. The CDR3 is 15 amino acids. The V gene's germline CDR1 is MNHEY and CDR2 SVGAGI. V lost 0 bases, J lost 0 bases, and 8 bases lay in between. CDR3 DNA: TGTGCCAGCAGTTACTCTGAACAAGCTAACTATGGCTACACCTTC. This gives the protein CASSYSEQANYGYTF.

This rearrangement joins TRBV11-3 to TRBJ2-2, with D uncertain. This CDR3 comprises 14 residues. Trimming removed 5 bases at V and 1 base at J, with 8 bases between. Germline V lookup: CDR1 SGHNT, CDR2 YENEEA. CDR3 protein: CASSIHRNTGELFF. CDR3 sequence (DNA): TGTGCCAGCAGCATCCACAGGAACACCGGGGAGCTGTTTTTT.

This sequence joins TRBV12-3 or TRBV12-4 and TRBJ1-4; perhaps TRBD1 as D (6 bases). CDR3 size: 13 residues. V dropped 4 bases and J dropped 8 bases, with 11 bases sitting between them. CDR3 region: CASSSGRGEKLFF. CDR3 coding DNA: TGTGCCAGCAGTTCAGGCAGGGGCGAAAAACTGTTTTTT.

The CDR3 protein is CASGGAGEKGEQYF. In nucleotides, the CDR3 is TGTGCCAGCGGCGGGGCGGGGGAAAAGGGCGAGCAGTACTTC. The rearrangement uses TRBV3-1 (or the pseudogene TRBV3-2) and TRBJ2-7; the match to TRBD2 covers 7 bases. The CDR3 covers 14 residues. The V gene's germline CDR1 is LGHDT and CDR2 YNNKEL (reference sequence). Germline trimming cut 8 bases from V and 6 bases from J; bases unmatched to any gene: 13.

The gene calls are TRBV3-1 (or the pseudogene TRBV3-2) and TRBJ1-6; perhaps TRBD1 as D (6 bases). Between the trimmed V and J ends, which lost 4 bases and 14 bases, there was a span of 18 bases. Germline lookup yields CDR1 LGHDT and CDR2 YNNKEL (reference sequence). The CDR3 sequence is 14 residues long. The CDR3 DNA is TGTGCCAGCAGCCTTGGGGGGGGCCGAGATGCCCTCCACTTT. It encodes CASSLGGGRDALHF.

The CDR3 bases are TGTGCCAGTACGGACAGGGCCTACGAGCAGTACTTC. Translated: CASTDRAYEQYF. V usage is TRBV19 and J usage is TRBJ2-7; 8 bases match TRBD1. CDR1 and CDR2 (germline): LNHDA, SQIVND (reference sequence). The CDR3 is made up of 12 amino acids. Trimming at V came to 7 bases and at J to 2 bases, leaving 1 base not matched to a gene.